This T cell receptor (beta chain) derives from a study of CD8 T cells in ankylosing spondylitis. Findings of the study overall: Earlier reports found some motif variants in synovial fluid and blood in reactive arthritis. Researchers reportedly found disease-linked clones significantly enriched in matched ankylosing spondylitis synovial fluid.

This clonotype was observed a few times. Its cognate antigen is unknown. TCRdb re-called the 5' RACE reads through MiXCR, storing one row per CDR3 protein. The table has some 300,000 distinct CDR3 sequences, less than 25% seen once. The CDR3 is 13 amino acids. Germline-derived CDR1 and CDR2 are KGHDR and SFDVKD. V trimming: 7 bases; J trimming: 9 bases; junction bases outside the gene matches: 6. V and J are TRBV24-1 and TRBJ2-1; 9 bases align to TRBD1. The source of this sequence is a female donor with ankylosing spondylitis or in good health (not recorded which). Sample: blood, either unsorted or a sorted T cell fraction (not recorded which). CDR3 in amino acids: CATRATGGREQFF. DNA of the CDR3: TGTGCCACCAGGGCCACAGGGGGCCGTGAGCAGTTCTTC.